This passage covers 22 T cell receptor beta chains from one sample sequenced in a study of cytomegalovirus exposure and HLA in healthy donors. It was with 60 Vbeta and 13 Jbeta primers that the PCR ran. TCRdb's copy holds only in-frame clones and misses some; the assay was immunoSEQ multiplex PCR. The sample includes about 150,000 clones, 75% of them seen just once. Sequencing was done on a sample of PBMCs. These receptors were obtained from a man aged 18 to 30 in good health and CMV-seronegative.

The J gene is TRBJ2-2, the V gene TRBV7-2, with 14 bases matching TRBD2. The CDR3 has 16 residues. Germline V gene lookup returns CDR1 SGHTA and CDR2 FQGNSA. The V gene end was trimmed by 4 bases and the J gene end by 5 bases; junction bases not matched to a gene: 3. In DNA, the CDR3 is TGTGCCAGCAGCTGGGGACTAGCGGGAGTAACCGGGGAGCTGTTTTTT. Translating it yields CASSWGLAGVTGELFF.

The chain links TRBV7-9 to TRBJ2-3; 8 bases agree with TRBD1. V dropped 1 base and J dropped 5; count of bases not matched to a gene: 5. CDR3 length equals 15 residues. CDR1 SEHNR and CDR2 FQNEAQ come from the germline V gene (reference sequence). The CDR3 spells CASSLVRGRGDTQYF. The CDR3 bases are TGTGCCAGCAGCTTAGTCAGGGGGCGCGGAGATACGCAGTATTTT.

CDR3 nucleotide sequence: TGTGCCACCAGCAGCGACCGACAGGGGAGGGCCTACGAGCAGTACTTC. This codes for CATSSDRQGRAYEQYF. This chain connects TRBV15 to TRBJ2-7; TRBD1 is a possible D gene (8 bases). The germline V gene has CDR1 LNHNV and CDR2 YYDKDF (reference sequence). Trimming removed 3 bases at V and 2 bases at J, with 17 bases between. The CDR3 sequence is 16 residues long.

V is TRBV1 and J is TRBJ2-3; the table assigns TRBD2, which was not confirmed against the DNA. TRBV1 is shown as a pseudogene. There are 15 residues in the CDR3. CDR3 sequence reads: CTSSQDTSGMVTQYF. As DNA, the CDR3 is TGCACCAGCAGCCAAGATACTAGCGGGATGGTTACGCAGTATTTT.

This clone was counted between two and nine times. This chain connects TRBV4-3 to TRBJ2-7; a weak D match, TRBD2 (6 bases). V lost 1 base, J lost 2 bases, and 18 bases lay in between. CDR1 LGHNA and CDR2 YSLEER come from the germline V gene. The CDR3 is made up of 17 amino acids. The CDR3 DNA reads as TGCGCCAGCAGCCAAGTAACATTGGCAGGAGGGACCTACGAGCAGTACTTC. Its protein product is CASSQVTLAGGTYEQYF.

The V gene is TRBV9, the J gene TRBJ2-7; 15 bases line up with TRBD2. Germline trimming cut 8 bases from V and 3 bases from J; bases unmatched to any gene: 12. CDR3 length equals 17 residues. Looked up from germline, CDR1 is SGDLS and CDR2 is YYNGEE. CDR3 region: CASSPVPGLAGGYEQYF. The CDR3 coding sequence is TGTGCCAGTAGCCCAGTACCGGGACTAGCGGGAGGCTACGAGCAGTACTTC.

The J gene is TRBJ1-1, the V gene TRBV28; D is ambiguous. This CDR3 has 14 residues. Trimming took 3 bases from V and 5 from J, leaving 13 bases between them. Germline values: CDR1 MDHEN, CDR2 SYDVKM. The CDR3 coding sequence is TGTGCCAGCAGTTTTCAGGTCGTGGTGACTGAAGCTTTCTTT. It codes for CASSFQVVVTEAFF.

In its sample, this clone was seen once. This rearrangement joins TRBV27 to TRBJ1-4, with unresolved D. CDR1 and CDR2 from the germline V gene are MNHEY and SMNVEV (reference sequence). V dropped 1 base and J dropped 11 bases, with 14 bases sitting between them. The CDR3 totals 14 residues. The CDR3 sequence is CASSLLREGRKLFF. In nucleotides, the CDR3 is TGTGCCAGCAGTTTATTGAGGGAGGGAAGGAAACTGTTTTTT.

The chain carries TRBV6-1 and TRBJ2-1; D gene ambiguous. The V end lost 4 bases, the J end lost 3 bases, and 7 bases lay between the germline ends. Germline V CDR1 and CDR2: MNHNS, SASEGT. This CDR3 comprises 13 residues. This CDR3 reads CASSVRHYNEQFF. Here the CDR3 DNA reads TGTGCCAGCAGTGTGAGACACTACAATGAGCAGTTCTTC.

The chain is built from TRBV4-3 and TRBJ1-2; TRBD1 might be the D (5 bases). Trimming took 0 bases from V and 4 from J, leaving 12 bases between them. This CDR3 has 15 residues. Germline V gives CDR1 LGHNA, CDR2 YSLEER. Here the CDR3 reads CASSQDGWGPYGYTF. Written as DNA, the CDR3 is TGCGCCAGCAGCCAAGATGGATGGGGCCCCTATGGCTACACCTTC.

This clone appeared once. The J gene is TRBJ2-5, the V gene TRBV13, with D unclear. In germline, CDR1 is PRHDT, CDR2 FYEKMQ (reference sequence). Trimming stripped 4 bases from V and 7 bases from J, with 13 bases between. The length of the CDR3 is 13 residues. As DNA, the CDR3 is TGTGCCAGCAGCTCGACTCCCCGCCCGACCCAGTACTTC. Its protein product is CASSSTPRPTQYF.

J is TRBJ2-3 and V is TRBV10-2, with D hard to call. V shed 7 bases and J shed 6 bases, with 8 bases lying between them. Germline CDR1 reads WSHSY; CDR2 reads SAAADI. CDR3 length: 11 amino acids. The CDR3 loop reads CASTTADTQYF. The CDR3, as DNA: TGCGCCAGCACTACCGCGGATACGCAGTATTTT.

The CDR3 sequence: CASSYRGPGEQYF. In DNA form, the CDR3 reads TGTGCCAGCAGCTACAGGGGGCCCGGCGAGCAGTACTTC. J is TRBJ2-7 and V is TRBV7-2, with 9 bases identical to TRBD1. Trimming took 4 bases from V and 6 from J; bases not matched to a gene: 4. Germline V CDR1 and CDR2: SGHTA, FQGNSA. This CDR3 comprises 13 residues.

The rearrangement uses TRBV5-1 and TRBJ2-7; no clear D gene. There are 14 residues in the CDR3. The germline V gene has CDR1 SGHRS and CDR2 YFSETQ. Trimming pared 0 bases from V and 5 bases from J, leaving 12 bases between. CDR3 region: CASSLAFFSHEQYF. CDR3 in DNA: TGCGCCAGCAGCTTGGCCTTTTTTAGCCACGAGCAGTACTTC.

This clone has just one count. The chain has TRBV10-1 and TRBJ2-2; D is undetermined. The CDR3 totals 12 residues. In germline, CDR1 is WNHNN, CDR2 SYGVQD (reference sequence). V was shortened by 5 bases and J by 4 bases, with 5 bases between the two germline ends. The CDR3 DNA reads as TGCGCCAGCAGTACCGGCACCGGGGAGCTGTTTTTT. It codes for CASSTGTGELFF.

The J gene is TRBJ2-5, the V gene TRBV7-2; possibly TRBD2 for D (7 bases). V was shortened by 2 bases and J by 1 base, with 20 bases between the two germline ends. Germline-derived CDR1 and CDR2 are SGHTA and FQGNSA. This CDR3 is built from 18 residues. CDR3 nucleotides: TGTGCCAGCAGCTTAACTCACCTCGGGGAGGGGGTCCAAGAGACCCAGTACTTC. Translated: CASSLTHLGEGVQETQYF.

V is TRBV2 and J is TRBJ2-7; D is perhaps TRBD2 (6 bases). The CDR3 has 15 residues. Germline CDR1 and CDR2: SNHLY and FYNNEI. The V gene lost 3 bases and the J gene lost 0 bases, with 12 bases spanning the gap. CDR3 protein: CASSEGLSSSYEQYF. CDR3 nucleotides: TGTGCCAGCAGTGAGGGACTCTCCAGCTCCTACGAGCAGTACTTC.

This chain links TRBV4-3 with TRBJ2-4, with D possibly TRBD2 on 6 matching bases. The V gene's germline CDR1 is LGHNA and CDR2 YSLEER. V shed 0 bases and J shed 0 bases, with 9 bases lying between them. There are 16 residues in the CDR3. Here the CDR3 reads CASSQDMGLAKNIQYF. The CDR3 DNA is TGCGCCAGCAGCCAAGATATGGGACTAGCCAAAAACATTCAGTACTTC.

V is TRBV6-4 and J is TRBJ2-2; 11 bases agree with TRBD1. Trimming cost V 6 bases and J 6 bases; bases outside gene matches: 9. Germline lookup yields CDR1 MRHNA and CDR2 SNTAGT. The CDR3 is 16 residues long. For the CDR3, the DNA is TGTGCCAGCAGCGAATCCCCGGGACAGGGGGCCGGGGAGCTGTTTTTT. Residues: CASSESPGQGAGELFF.

The chain employs TRBV6-5 and TRBJ1-3, with D possibly being TRBD1 (6 bases). V was pared by 5 bases and J by 1 base, with 9 bases between. Germline V gene data show CDR1 as MNHEY and CDR2 as SVGAGI. CDR3 length: 14 residues. DNA of the CDR3: TGTGCCAGCAGTGTTACAGGGTCTGGAAACACCATATATTTT. This translates into CASSVTGSGNTIYF.

This chain joins TRBV7-2 and TRBJ1-3; maybe TRBD1 (5 bases). V lost 2 bases, J lost 2 bases, and 10 bases lay in between. Germline V gene sequence: CDR1 SGHTA, CDR2 FQGNSA. CDR3 length: 15 residues. This CDR3 reads CASSLSGVTGNTIYF. CDR3 nucleotides: TGTGCCAGCAGCTTATCGGGGGTTACTGGAAACACCATATATTTT.

This clone is a singleton in its sample. The chain uses TRBV7-9 and TRBJ2-1; 12 bases match TRBD2. The CDR3 has 19 residues. V was pared by 1 base and J by 5 bases, with 12 bases of the junction left unmatched. From germline, CDR1 is SEHNR and CDR2 FQNEAQ (reference sequence). In DNA form, the CDR3 reads TGTGCCAGCAGCTTAGGTCCCCCCGTGACTAGCGGGAGACACAATGAGCAGTTCTTC. Translating gives CASSLGPPVTSGRHNEQFF.